This T cell receptor beta chain was observed in a study of T cells in Graves' hyperthyroidism and ophthalmopathy. This clonotype has a count of ten or more. Clinical symptoms, serum thyroxine and TRAb, thyroid ultrasound and orbital computed tomography were used for the diagnoses. Researchers amplified the TCR beta CDR3 regions from RNA transcripts. During a first-round RT-PCR of the TCR CDR3, the HTBI primer set was used. A single record per CDR3 protein comes from TCRdb applying MiXCR to the multiplex PCR reads. The sample holds over 700,000 distinct CDR3 sequences; roughly a sixth are singletons and the top ten take over 15%. The clonotype was recovered from a woman between 45 and 65 years old with Graves' hyperthyroidism that later progressed to Graves' ophthalmopathy. Sequenced material: blood.

The CDR3, as DNA: TGTGCCAGCAGCCTGGGGGGGATCTATAGCAATCAGCCCCAGCATTTT. Its translation is CASSLGGIYSNQPQHF. The chain carries TRBV3-1 and TRBJ1-5; D might be TRBD1 (5 bases). The CDR3 covers 16 residues. Trimming took off 4 bases at V and 0 bases at J, with 13 bases between the two ends. Germline CDR1 LGHDT, CDR2 YNNKEL (reference sequence).